This TCR beta chain is drawn from a study of blood T cell repertoires in COVID-19 (TCRdb year 2020). In the study overall: Samples from collaborators originated in the United States, Italy and Spain and spanned both the acute and convalescent phases of COVID-19. The samples were drawn from the first 160 participants of the ongoing ImmuneRACE study and from over a thousand subjects provided by 6 global collaborators. Nearly every sample came with metadata listing a de-identified subject ID, COVID-19 status, age in years and sex. The dataset comprised deeply sampled blood TCRbeta repertoires from subjects exposed to, actively infected with, or recovered from COVID-19. The prospective study material was composed of cDNA or gDNA derived from T cells, B-cell-depleted T cells, or PBMCs. The repertoires were released in a freely available public database meant as a resource for research on the immune response to SARS-CoV-2. Where available, HLA class I and class II types were taken from metadata supplied by the sample provider and were not determined by assay-based typing.

The immunoSEQ Assay, a bias-controlled multiplex PCR, was used to amplify TCRbeta CDR3 regions from genomic DNA. Per the authors' processing: The number of nucleated cells in each sample was estimated by amplification of reference gene primers within the assay. To quantify the absolute abundance of each unique TCRbeta CDR3 rearrangement, sequence reads were collapsed and filtered. For each sample, productive Simpson clonality was calculated as the square root of Simpson's diversity index across productive rearrangements. Not all clones reach the TCRdb copy of this immuneACCESS table, which keeps in-frame sequences only. Checked studies attribute under half of the gap to unresolved V genes and leave the rest unexplained. D and trimming come from the DNA, and the V and J calls and clone size come from that table. The sample table contains about 200,000 clones; only one count was recorded for 80% to 90% of them. Of the sample, about 0.72% falls within the top ten clones.

On this clone itself: Its antigen target is currently unknown. Within one base of it there is no much larger clone, and no base qualities were kept.

Collaborating institutions collected whole blood in K2EDTA tubes following their own protocols. For TCRbeta analysis, collaborators shipped samples in one of three forms: frozen whole blood, isolated PBMCs, or DNA extracted from either of those sample types. The germline V gene (reference sequence) yields MNHNY for CDR1 and SVGAGI for CDR2. Inclusive of the bounding cysteine and phenylalanine, the CDR3 is 13 residues long. The retained sequence is limited to the CDR3, 39 bases, with the frame set at the first base. V and J lose 2 bases and 4 bases, and a span of 6 bases separates them. Broad study findings and their caveats: The quantity of clinical and demographic metadata differed by source and by participant and was supplied without curation.

The sequence came from a woman aged 65 to 85 with acute or convalescent COVID-19. This sequence uses TRBV6-6 and TRBJ1-3, with TRBD1 tentatively as D gene (6 bases match). Input material: peripheral blood. The bases are TGTGCCAGCAGTTACCAGGGGGGAAACACCATATATTTT. It translates to CASSYQGGNTIYF.